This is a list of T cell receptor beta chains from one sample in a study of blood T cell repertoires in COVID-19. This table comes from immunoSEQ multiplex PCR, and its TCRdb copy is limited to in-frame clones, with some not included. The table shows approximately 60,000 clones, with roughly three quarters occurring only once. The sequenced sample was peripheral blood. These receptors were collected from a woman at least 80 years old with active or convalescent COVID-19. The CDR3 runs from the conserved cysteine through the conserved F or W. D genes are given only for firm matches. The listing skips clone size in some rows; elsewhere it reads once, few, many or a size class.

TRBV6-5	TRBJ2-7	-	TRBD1	TGTGCCAGCAGGCCCGGGACAGATACCTACGAGCAGTACTTC	CASRPGTDTYEQYF
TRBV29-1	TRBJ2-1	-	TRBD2	TGCAGCTCGGGACTAGCGGGGGGGGACTCCTACAATGAGCAGTTCTTC	CSSGLAGGDSYNEQFF
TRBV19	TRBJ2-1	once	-	TGTGCCAGTAGTAGTGGAAGGGAAAGGGGCTACAATGAGCAGTTCTTC	CASSSGRERGYNEQFF
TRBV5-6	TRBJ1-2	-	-	TGTGCCAGCAGCTCCTTCTATGGCTACACCTTC	CASSSFYGYTF
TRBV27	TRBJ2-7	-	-	TGTGCCAGCAGTTTGGGGCAGAGCTCCTACGAGCAGTACTTC	CASSLGQSSYEQYF
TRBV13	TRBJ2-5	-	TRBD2	TGTGCCAGCAGCCCAACTAGCGGGGGGTACCAAGAGACCCAGTACTTC	CASSPTSGGYQETQYF
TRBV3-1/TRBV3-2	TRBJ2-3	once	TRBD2	TGTGCCAGCAGCCTCGGGGTAGCGGGGGGCACAGATACGCAGTATTTT	CASSLGVAGGTDTQYF
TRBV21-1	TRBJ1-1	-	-	TGTGCCAGCAGCCCGACAAAACATAACACTGAAGCTTTCTTT	CASSPTKHNTEAFF
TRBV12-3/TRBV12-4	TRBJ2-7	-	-	TGTGCCAGCTCCGGAGCCTACGAGCAGTACTTC	CASSGAYEQYF
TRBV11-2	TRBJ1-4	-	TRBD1	TGTGCCAGCAGCCCGGGGACAGGGAATGAAAAACTGTTTTTT	CASSPGTGNEKLFF
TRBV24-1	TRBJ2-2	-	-	TGTGCCACCAGTGATCCCGGACTATTATCTGGGGAGCTGTTTTTT	CATSDPGLLSGELFF
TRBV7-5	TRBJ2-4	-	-	TGTGCCAGAAGCCCACCCGAAGGACTAGCGGGGGGGTTAGCCAAAAACATTCAGTACTTC	CARSPPEGLAGGLAKNIQYF
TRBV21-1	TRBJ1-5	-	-	TGTGCCAGCAGCCCCCAACGGGACAACCATAGAGAGGACGATCAGCCCCAGCATTTT	CASSPQRDNHREDDQPQHF
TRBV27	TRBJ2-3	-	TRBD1	TGTGCCAGCAGCAAACGACAGGGTTTGGTGGGCACAGATACGCAGTATTTT	CASSKRQGLVGTDTQYF
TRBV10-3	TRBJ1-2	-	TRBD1	TGTGCCATCAGTTCCTCGGACAGGGGGACGACCTATGGCTACACCTTC	CAISSSDRGTTYGYTF
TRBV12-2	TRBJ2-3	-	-	TGTGCAAGTCGCTTAGTTGGCGGGACAGGGGTCACAGATACGCAGTATTTT	CASRLVGGTGVTDTQYF
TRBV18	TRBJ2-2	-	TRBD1	TGTGCCAGCTCACCGGGACAGGGTCGCACCGGGGAGCTGTTTTTT	CASSPGQGRTGELFF
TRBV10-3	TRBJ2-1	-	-	TGTGCCATCAGTGTCGAGAGTTACAATGAGCAGTTCTTC	CAISVESYNEQFF
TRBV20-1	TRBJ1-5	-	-	TGCAGTGCTAGTGGGGGCTATAGCAATCAGCCCCAGCATTTT	CSASGGYSNQPQHF
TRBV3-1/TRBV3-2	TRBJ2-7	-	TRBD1	TGTGCCAGCAGCTCCCGGACAGGGACCTTTTTAGAGCAGTACTTC	CASSSRTGTFLEQYF
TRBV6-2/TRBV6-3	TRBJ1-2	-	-	TGTGCCAGCAGTTACCCAGTAATCAGCTATGGCTACACCTTC	CASSYPVISYGYTF
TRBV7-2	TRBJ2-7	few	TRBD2	TGTGCCAGCAGCTTAAGTCGACTAGCGGGGGGATACGAGCAGTACTTC	CASSLSRLAGGYEQYF
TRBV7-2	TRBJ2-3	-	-	TGTGCCAGCAGCTTACAGACACGTAGCACAGATACGCAGTATTTT	CASSLQTRSTDTQYF
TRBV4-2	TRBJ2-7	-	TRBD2	TGTGCCAGCAGCCAAGATCGAACTAGCGGGGGGGCTGTGCAGTACTTC	CASSQDRTSGGAVQYF
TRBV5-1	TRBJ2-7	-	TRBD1	TGCGCCAGCAGCTTGGAACCGGGACAGGGGGTCTACGAGCAGTACTTC	CASSLEPGQGVYEQYF
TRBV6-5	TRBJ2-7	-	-	TGTGCCAGCAGTAGGAACAGGGTAGGGGAGCAGTACTTC	CASSRNRVGEQYF
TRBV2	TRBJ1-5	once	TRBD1	TGTGCCAGCAATGGACAGGGGGCCGGTCAGCCCCAGCATTTT	CASNGQGAGQPQHF
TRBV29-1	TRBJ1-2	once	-	TGCAGCGTTGACGGACAATGGGGCTACACCTTC	CSVDGQWGYTF
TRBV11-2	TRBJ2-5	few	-	TGTGCCAGCAGCTATAGCGGTCCGGGGACCCAGTACTTC	CASSYSGPGTQYF
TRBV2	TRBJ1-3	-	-	TGTGCCAGCAGTGTGGGCAGGTTGGTTGGAAACACCATATATTTT	CASSVGRLVGNTIYF
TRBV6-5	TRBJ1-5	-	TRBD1	TGTGCCAGCAGTTACTCACAGGGGGCCAATCAGCCCCAGCATTTT	CASSYSQGANQPQHF
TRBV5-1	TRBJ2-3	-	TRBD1	TGCGCCAGCAGAGGACAGGGGCGGGACACAGATACGCAGTATTTT	CASRGQGRDTDTQYF
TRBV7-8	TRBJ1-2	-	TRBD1	TGTGCCAGCAGCTTAGTACAGGGGGAAACCTATGGCTACACCTTC	CASSLVQGETYGYTF
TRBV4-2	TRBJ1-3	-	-	TGTGCCAGCAGCCAAGCGAGGGTTTCGGGAAACACCATATATTTT	CASSQARVSGNTIYF
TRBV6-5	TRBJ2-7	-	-	TGTGCCAGCAGTTACACGGCAGGAATATCCTACGAGCAGTACTTC	CASSYTAGISYEQYF
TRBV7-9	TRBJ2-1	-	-	TGTGCCAGCAGCGATCAGGGGCGGTCCTACAATGAGCAGTTCTTC	CASSDQGRSYNEQFF
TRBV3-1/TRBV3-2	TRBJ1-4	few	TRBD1	TGTGCCAGCAGCCAAGAGTCACAGGGGCAAGGTGAAAAACTGTTTTTT	CASSQESQGQGEKLFF
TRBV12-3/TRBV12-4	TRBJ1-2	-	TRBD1	TGTGCCAGCAGGGGACAGGTCTCCTATGGCTACACCTTC	CASRGQVSYGYTF
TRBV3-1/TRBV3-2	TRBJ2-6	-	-	TGTGCCAGCAGTACAGTTTACCGCTCTGGGGCCAACGTCCTGACTTTC	CASSTVYRSGANVLTF
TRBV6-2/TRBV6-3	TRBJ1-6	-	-	TGTGCCAGCAGTCGTTTCTCCGACATCCGGCGTTCACCCCTCCACTTT	CASSRFSDIRRSPLHF
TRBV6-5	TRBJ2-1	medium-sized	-	TGTGCCAGCAAGTTTTGGGCCACCTACAATGAGCAGTTCTTC	CASKFWATYNEQFF
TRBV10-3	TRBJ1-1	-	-	TGTGCCATCAGTGTAACGGGGAACACTGAAGCTTTCTTT	CAISVTGNTEAFF
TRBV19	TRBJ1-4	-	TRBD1	TGTGCCAGTAGCGATCAAGGGGGCCTCAATGAAAAACTGTTTTTT	CASSDQGGLNEKLFF
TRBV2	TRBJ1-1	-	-	TGTGCCAGCACCCCAAGGGGCGCTGAAGCTTTCTTT	CASTPRGAEAFF
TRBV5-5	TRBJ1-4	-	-	TGTGCCAGCAGCTTGGGGGGCGGTGAAAAACTGTTTTTT	CASSLGGGEKLFF
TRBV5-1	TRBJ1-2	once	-	TGCGCCAGCAGCCCGCGACAGGATAACTATGGCTACACCTTC	CASSPRQDNYGYTF
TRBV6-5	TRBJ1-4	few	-	TGTGCCAGCAGTCATTCGTGGCCCCTTAATGAAAAACTGTTTTTT	CASSHSWPLNEKLFF
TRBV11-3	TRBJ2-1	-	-	TGTGCCAGCAGCTTAGTTCAGGCCGGGGTTTTTTCTTTAGTCAATGAGCAGTTCTTC	CASSLVQAGVFSLVNEQFF
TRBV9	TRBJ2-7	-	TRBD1	TGTGCCAGCAGCGTGGGGACAGGGCTATACTACGAGCAGTACTTC	CASSVGTGLYYEQYF
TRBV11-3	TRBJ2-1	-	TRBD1	TGTGCCAGCAGCTCCCAGGACAGGCCGAGCTCCTACAATGAGCAGTTCTTC	CASSSQDRPSSYNEQFF
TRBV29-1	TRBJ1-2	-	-	TGCAGCGTTCAAACTAACTATGGCTACACCTTC	CSVQTNYGYTF